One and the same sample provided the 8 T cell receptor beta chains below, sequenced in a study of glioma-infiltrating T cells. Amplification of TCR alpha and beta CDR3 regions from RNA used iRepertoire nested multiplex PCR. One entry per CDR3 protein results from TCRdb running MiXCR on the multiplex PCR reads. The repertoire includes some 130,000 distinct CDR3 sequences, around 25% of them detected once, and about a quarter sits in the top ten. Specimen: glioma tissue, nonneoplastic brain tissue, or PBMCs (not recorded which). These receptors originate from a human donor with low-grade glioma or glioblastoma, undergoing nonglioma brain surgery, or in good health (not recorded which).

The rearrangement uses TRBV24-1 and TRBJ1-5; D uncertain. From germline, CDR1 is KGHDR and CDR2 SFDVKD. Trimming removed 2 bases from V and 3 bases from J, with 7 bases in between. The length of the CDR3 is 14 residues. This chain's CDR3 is CATSDSRTNQPQHF. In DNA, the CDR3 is TGTGCCACCAGTGATTCTCGGACCAATCAGCCCCAGCATTTT.

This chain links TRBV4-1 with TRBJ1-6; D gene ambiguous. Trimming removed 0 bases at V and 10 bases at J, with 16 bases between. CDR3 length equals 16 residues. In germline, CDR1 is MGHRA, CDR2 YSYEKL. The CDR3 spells CASSQDRLEAGSPLHF. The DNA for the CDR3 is TGCGCCAGCAGCCAAGATCGGTTGGAGGCGGGATCACCCCTCCACTTT.

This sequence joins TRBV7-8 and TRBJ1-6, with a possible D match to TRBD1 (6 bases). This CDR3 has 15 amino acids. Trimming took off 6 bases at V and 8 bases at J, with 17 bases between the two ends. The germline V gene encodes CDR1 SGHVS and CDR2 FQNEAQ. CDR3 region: CASRSQGNFDSPLHF. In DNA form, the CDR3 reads TGTGCCAGCAGATCTCAGGGGAACTTTGATTCACCCCTCCACTTT.

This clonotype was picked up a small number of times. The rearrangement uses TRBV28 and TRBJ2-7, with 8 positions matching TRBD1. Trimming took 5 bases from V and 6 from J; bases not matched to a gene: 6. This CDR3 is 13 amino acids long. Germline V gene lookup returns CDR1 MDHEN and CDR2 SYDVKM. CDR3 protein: CASSSQGAGEQYV. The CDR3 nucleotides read TGTGCCAGCAGTAGCCAGGGGGCGGGCGAGCAGTACGTC.

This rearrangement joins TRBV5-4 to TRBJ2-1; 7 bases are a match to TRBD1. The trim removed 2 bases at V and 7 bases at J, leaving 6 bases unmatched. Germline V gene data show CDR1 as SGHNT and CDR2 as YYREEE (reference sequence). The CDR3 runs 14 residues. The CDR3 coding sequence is TGTGCCAGCAGCTTCGTAGGGGGCGGGAATGAGCAGTTCTTC. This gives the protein CASSFVGGGNEQFF.

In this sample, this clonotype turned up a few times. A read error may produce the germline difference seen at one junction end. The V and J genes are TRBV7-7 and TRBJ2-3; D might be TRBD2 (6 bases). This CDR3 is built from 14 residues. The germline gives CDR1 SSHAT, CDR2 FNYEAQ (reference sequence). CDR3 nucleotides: TGTGCTAGCAGTTACGGAGGGGCGGCAGATACGCAGTATTTT. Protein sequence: CASSYGGAADTQYF.

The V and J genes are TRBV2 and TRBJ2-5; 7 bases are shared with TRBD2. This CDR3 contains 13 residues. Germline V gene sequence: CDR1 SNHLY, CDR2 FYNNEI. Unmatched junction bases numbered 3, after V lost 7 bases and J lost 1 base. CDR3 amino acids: CASKGGSQETQYF. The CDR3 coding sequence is TGTGCCAGCAAAGGCGGGAGCCAAGAGACCCAGTACTTC.

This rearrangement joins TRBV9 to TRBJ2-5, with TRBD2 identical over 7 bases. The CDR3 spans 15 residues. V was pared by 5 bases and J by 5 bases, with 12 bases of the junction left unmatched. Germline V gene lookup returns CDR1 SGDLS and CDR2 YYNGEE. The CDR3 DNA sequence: TGTGCCAGCAGTCCTCTTAGCGGGCCTCGCGAGACCCAGTACTTC. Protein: CASSPLSGPRETQYF.